Following are 27 T cell receptor beta chains from one sample sequenced in a study of cytomegalovirus exposure and HLA in healthy donors. The study ran its PCR with 60 Vbeta and 13 Jbeta primers. Sequencing used immunoSEQ multiplex PCR; TCRdb keeps in-frame clones, though not all of them. The data show roughly 120,000 clones, with approximately 70% seen just once and approximately 4.3% held by the top ten. Sequenced input: PBMCs. Receptors were obtained from a man aged 55 to 70 in good health and CMV-seropositive.

V and J are TRBV15 and TRBJ2-5; possible D gene TRBD1, 5 bases. The CDR3 covers 13 residues. V was pared by 8 bases and J by 2 bases, with 12 bases between. From germline, CDR1 is LNHNV and CDR2 YYDKDF (reference sequence). The CDR3 is CATSRQLQETQYF. The CDR3 region has the DNA TGTGCCACCTCCCGACAGTTACAAGAGACCCAGTACTTC. The full variable domain, its missing parts supplied by reference TRBV15 and TRBJ2-5, is DAMVIQNPRYQVTQFGKPVTLSCSQTLNHNVMYWYQQKSSQAPKLLFHYYDKDFNNEADTPDNFQSRRPNTSFCFLDIRSPGLGDTAMYLCATSRQLQETQYFGPGTRLLVL.

The chain has TRBV7-9 and TRBJ2-2, with D perhaps matching TRBD1 (5 bases). The CDR3 is made up of 13 amino acids. Germline V gene sequence: CDR1 SEHNR, CDR2 FQNEAQ (reference sequence). Trimming pared 8 bases from V and 0 bases from J, leaving 7 bases between. The CDR3 region is CASLRANTGELFF. CDR3 in DNA: TGTGCCAGCCTCAGGGCGAACACCGGGGAGCTGTTTTTT.

A few counts support this clone. The CDR3 protein is CASSLTGKNYGYTF. CDR3 DNA sequence: TGTGCCAGCAGTTTGACGGGAAAAAACTATGGCTACACCTTC. This chain joins TRBV28 and TRBJ1-2; D unresolved. CDR3 length: 14 residues. V was pared by 3 bases and J by 2 bases, with 10 bases between. CDR1 MDHEN and CDR2 SYDVKM come from the germline V gene.

This clone has a handful of counts. The chain employs TRBV6-6 and TRBJ1-6; tentatively, D is TRBD1 (6 bases). Germline V CDR1 and CDR2: MNHNY, SVGAGI (reference sequence). Trimming removed 8 bases from V and 7 bases from J, with 12 bases in between. The CDR3 consists of 13 residues. CDR3 bases: TGTGCCAGCCGTAACAGGGAAAATTCACCCCTCCACTTT. Residues: CASRNRENSPLHF.

V usage is TRBV5-1 and J usage is TRBJ2-5; no clear D. The V end lost 2 bases, the J end lost 3 bases, and 11 bases lay between the germline ends. Germline V gene lookup returns CDR1 SGHRS and CDR2 YFSETQ. The CDR3 is 14 amino acids. CDR3 sequence (DNA): TGCGCCAGCAGCTTTGAACTCGGAGAAGAGACCCAGTACTTC. This encodes CASSFELGEETQYF.

The chain combines TRBV28 with TRBJ1-5, with a tentative D call TRBD1 (5 bases). Germline V gene sequence: CDR1 MDHEN, CDR2 SYDVKM. V shed 6 bases and J shed 3 bases, with 12 bases lying between them. The CDR3 runs to 14 residues. The CDR3 sequence is CASRWSGNNQPQHF. CDR3 nucleotide sequence: TGTGCCAGCAGGTGGTCAGGGAACAATCAGCCCCAGCATTTT. The variable domain in full, completed from reference TRBV28 and TRBJ1-5, reads DVKVTQSSRYLVKRTGEKVFLECVQDMDHENMFWYRQDPGLGLRLIYFSYDVKMKEKGDIPEGYSVSREKKERFSLILESASTNQTSMYLCASRWSGNNQPQHFGDGTRLSIL.

J is TRBJ2-7 and V is TRBV10-1; D not resolved. The germline gives CDR1 WNHNN, CDR2 SYGVQD (reference sequence). The ends were cut back, 0 bases at V and 2 bases at J, with 8 bases in the middle. The CDR3 runs 14 residues. The CDR3, as DNA: TGCGCCAGCAGTGAGTCGGGCAGAACCTACGAGCAGTACTTC. Protein: CASSESGRTYEQYF.

This chain uses TRBV6-5 with TRBJ2-3; D call uncertain. The CDR3 extends over 14 amino acids. The V gene's germline CDR1 is MNHEY and CDR2 SVGAGI. Trimming pared 0 bases from V and 2 bases from J, leaving 6 bases between. CDR3 sequence reads: CASSYSAYTDTQYF. As DNA, the CDR3 is TGTGCCAGCAGTTACTCGGCTTACACAGATACGCAGTATTTT.

V gene TRBV7-9 combines with J gene TRBJ1-1; no firm D call. The germline gives CDR1 SEHNR, CDR2 FQNEAQ (reference sequence). The CDR3 has 13 amino acids. Deletions cut 2 bases from V and 1 base from J, with 5 bases between. CDR3: CASSLQENTEAFF. As DNA, the CDR3 is TGTGCCAGCAGCTTACAGGAGAACACTGAAGCTTTCTTT.

The gene calls are TRBV7-3 and TRBJ2-3; D remains unclear. CDR3 length: 14 amino acids. The germline V gene encodes CDR1 SGHTA and CDR2 FQGTGA. V gave up 5 bases and J gave up 0 bases, with 9 bases separating them. The CDR3 coding sequence is TGTGCCAGCAGCCCGTTGACTAGCACAGATACGCAGTATTTT. Amino acids: CASSPLTSTDTQYF.

The chain's CDR3 is CASGGTTSGDTQYF. The CDR3 DNA is TGTGCCAGCGGGGGAACGACTAGCGGAGATACGCAGTATTTT. The gene calls are TRBV2 and TRBJ2-3; 9 bases line up with TRBD2. Germline trimming cut 8 bases from V and 5 bases from J; bases unmatched to any gene: 8. The CDR3 covers 14 residues. Germline V gene lookup returns CDR1 SNHLY and CDR2 FYNNEI.

This chain uses TRBV7-2 with TRBJ1-4; D unresolved. CDR3 length equals 14 residues. Between the trimmed V and J ends, which lost 6 bases and 7 bases, there was a span of 15 bases. CDR1 and CDR2 (germline): SGHTA, FQGNSA. This CDR3 reads CASRSDFWGEKLFF. CDR3 nucleotides: TGTGCCAGCAGGTCGGACTTTTGGGGTGAAAAACTGTTTTTT.

The chain carries TRBV25-1 and TRBJ1-5; D ambiguous. Trimming pared 1 base from V and 0 bases from J, leaving 7 bases between. Germline CDR1 and CDR2: MGHDK and SYGVNS. There are 15 residues in the CDR3. DNA for the CDR3: TGTGCCAGCAGTGAATTCGGGGATAGCAATCAGCCCCAGCATTTT. It translates to CASSEFGDSNQPQHF.

The V and J genes are TRBV2 and TRBJ1-5; 9 bases map to TRBD1. The CDR3 runs 14 residues. CDR1 is SNHLY and CDR2 is FYNNEI in the germline V gene. With V trimmed by 6 bases and J by 5 bases, 5 bases remained unmatched. CDR3 loop: CASRRDRAYQPQHF. Here the CDR3 DNA reads TGTGCCAGCAGGAGGGACAGGGCTTATCAGCCCCAGCATTTT.

The CDR3 coding sequence is TGTGCCAGTAGTCTACAGGGGTATGGAAACACCATATATTTT. This codes for CASSLQGYGNTIYF. The J gene is TRBJ1-3, the V gene TRBV19; 7 positions agree with TRBD1. CDR3 length equals 14 residues. Trimming removed 5 bases from V and 3 bases from J; junction bases left unmatched: 4. The germline gives CDR1 LNHDA, CDR2 SQIVND (reference sequence).

The chain employs TRBV6-6 and TRBJ2-5; perhaps TRBD2 as D (6 bases). Per the germline V gene, CDR1 is MNHNY and CDR2 is SVGAGI (reference sequence). Trimming shortened V by 5 bases and J by 3 bases, and 10 bases separated the two germline ends. The CDR3 sequence is 13 residues long. The CDR3 here is CASSRDFEETQYF. The DNA of the CDR3 is TGTGCCAGCAGTAGGGACTTCGAAGAGACCCAGTACTTC.

This clone turned up a few times. CDR3 sequence reads: CASSPDRNEKLFF. CDR3 coding DNA: TGTGCCAGCTCACCGGACAGGAATGAAAAACTGTTTTTT. V is TRBV18 and J is TRBJ1-4; 7 nucleotides align to TRBD1. J lost 5 bases, V lost 3 bases, and 0 bases had no gene match. The CDR3 is 13 amino acids. CDR1 is KGHSH and CDR2 is LQKENI in the germline V gene. Complete variable domain (other parts from reference TRBV18 and TRBJ1-4): NAGVMQNPRHLVRRRGQEARLRCSPMKGHSHVYWYRQLPEEGLKFMVYLQKENIIDESGMPKERFSAEFPKEGPSILRIQQVVRGDSAAYFCASSPDRNEKLFFGSGTQLSVL.

The chain combines TRBV19 with TRBJ2-2; a possible D gene is TRBD2 (6 bases). V lost 11 bases to trimming and J lost 0 bases, with 10 bases between them. This CDR3 is built from 13 residues. Per the germline V gene, CDR1 is LNHDA and CDR2 is SQIVND (reference sequence). This CDR3 reads CAVGRTNTGELFF. In DNA form, the CDR3 reads TGTGCCGTCGGGAGAACGAACACCGGGGAGCTGTTTTTT.

This sequence joins TRBV23-1 and TRBJ2-7; TRBD1 matches 7 bases. TRBV23-1 is noted as an ORF with a role that remains uncertain. The CDR3 is 15 amino acids. V shed 1 base, J shed 6 bases, and the junction held 9 bases outside the gene matches. In DNA, the CDR3 is TGCGCCAGCAGTCAATTTCGGGCCTCAGGGGGCGAGCAGTACTTC. This encodes CASSQFRASGGEQYF.

The chain has TRBV28 and TRBJ1-5; tentatively, D is TRBD1 (6 bases). The germline V gene has CDR1 MDHEN and CDR2 SYDVKM. The CDR3 is made up of 19 amino acids. Trimming stripped 8 bases from V and 4 bases from J, with 30 bases between. The chain's CDR3 is CASSVRTRGGAFINQPQHF. The DNA for the CDR3 is TGTGCCAGCTCCGTTAGGACACGGGGGGGGGCGTTTATAAATCAGCCCCAGCATTTT.

The chain carries TRBV9 and TRBJ1-2; D is uncertain. Germline V gene data show CDR1 as SGDLS and CDR2 as YYNGEE. This CDR3 has 16 amino acids. V was clipped by 1 base and J by 2 bases, with 15 bases between them. The chain's CDR3 is CASSVIIGSPNYGYTF. DNA of the CDR3: TGTGCCAGCAGCGTAATCATTGGCTCTCCCAACTATGGCTACACCTTC.

The rearrangement links TRBV9 to TRBJ1-6; D remains unclear. Germline V lookup: CDR1 SGDLS, CDR2 YYNGEE. The V and J ends lost 2 bases and 0 bases respectively, with 6 bases between them. The CDR3 length is 15 residues. The CDR3 sequence: CASSVSSSYNSPLHF. CDR3 bases: TGTGCCAGCAGCGTTTCATCCTCCTATAATTCACCCCTCCACTTT.

The chain is built from TRBV5-4 and TRBJ1-3; the D is unclear. Germline CDR1 SGHNT, CDR2 YYREEE (reference sequence). V lost 5 bases to trimming and J lost 0 bases, with 12 bases between them. The CDR3 has 15 amino acids. The DNA of the CDR3 is TGTGCCAGCAGACCGGGATTATCCTCTGGAAACACCATATATTTT. This encodes CASRPGLSSGNTIYF.

This clone was seen a few times. This rearrangement joins TRBV7-2 to TRBJ2-4; D perhaps matches TRBD1 (6 bases). V lost 5 bases and J lost 8, with 16 bases in between. The V gene's germline CDR1 is SGHTA and CDR2 FQGNSA. This CDR3 spans 14 amino acids. Written as DNA, the CDR3 is TGTGCCAGCAGCCCCTCAACAGGGCTGGACATTCAGTACTTC. Translated, it gives CASSPSTGLDIQYF.

This clone showed up just once. This chain uses TRBV11-1 with TRBJ1-3; possibly TRBD1 for D (6 bases). This CDR3 is built from 17 residues. V was cut by 2 bases and J by 0 bases, with 14 bases left in between. Germline V CDR1 and CDR2: SGHAT, FQDESV (reference sequence). CDR3 nucleotides: TGTGCCAGCAGCTTAATGTTGGACAGAAGCTCTGGAAACACCATATATTTT. This gives the protein CASSLMLDRSSGNTIYF.

This clone came up a few times. V is TRBV27 and J is TRBJ1-1; unclear D gene. The CDR3 loop spans 14 amino acids. Trimming left V 3 bases short and J 2 bases short, with 10 bases between. Germline V gene data show CDR1 as MNHEY and CDR2 as SMNVEV (reference sequence). The DNA for the CDR3 is TGTGCCAGCAGTTTCGGTCTACCTAACACTGAAGCTTTCTTT. It codes for CASSFGLPNTEAFF.

This clone was observed a few times. The rearrangement uses TRBV29-1 and TRBJ1-2, with TRBD1 identical over 8 bases. Per the germline V gene, CDR1 is SQVTM and CDR2 is ANQGSEA. The V gene end was trimmed by 6 bases and the J gene end by 11 bases; junction bases not matched to a gene: 8. The CDR3 covers 11 residues. Here the CDR3 DNA reads TGCAGCGTATGGACAGGGAGGGTTTACACCTTC. It codes for CSVWTGRVYTF.